This TCR beta chain is drawn from a study of Ad26.COV2.S vaccination and SARS-CoV-2 variants. On the study more broadly: Within the COV1001 Ad26.COV2.S trial arm, the donor was enrolled.

Trimming took 6 bases from V and 2 from J; bases not matched to a gene: 8. Germline CDR1 reads SGHTA; CDR2 reads FQGNSA. The CDR3 is 16 amino acids. Assay used: immunoSEQ multiplex PCR; TCRdb lists only in-frame clones, some missing. This table holds more than 400,000 clones, about nine tenths found once. The treatment denotes: over 15 received Ad26.COV2.S at low or high dose, single or two shots; 5 received placebo; per-sample allocation not given. Following the first vaccine or placebo injection, samples were taken on day 63. As its vector, the vaccine had Ad26, which expressed Wuhan-strain SARS-CoV-2 spike. Study findings and constraints: Placebo recipients and vaccine recipients were similar in non-spike TCR breadth.

Comment on this clone: The antigen remains unidentified.

V is TRBV7-2 and J is TRBJ2-5; 11 bases fit TRBD2. The sequencing here drew on peripheral blood, taken in a trial of Ad26.COV2.S vaccine versus placebo. The TCR was taken from a person between 18 and 60 years old who received the Ad26.COV2.S COVID-19 vaccine or a placebo. CDR3 bases: TGTGCCAGCAGGTCAGCTAGCGGGGGGTCTCAAGAGACCCAGTACTTC. The encoded protein is CASRSASGGSQETQYF.